The clone carrying this T cell receptor (beta chain) has only a few counts. The antigen remains unidentified. Isolation of PBMCs gave at least 7 million cells per sample. Primers used in a second PCR of about 6 to 11 cycles were a sample-barcoded 5' primer and a J-beta primer mix. Each CDR3 protein gets one entry after TCRdb re-called the 5' RACE reads with MiXCR. The table records about 830,000 distinct CDR3 sequences, around 62% of them present only once. Trimming removed 2 bases from V and 14 bases from J, with 13 bases in between. Per germline, CDR1 ENHRY and CDR2 SYGVKD. The CDR3 has 12 amino acids. This sample stems from a study of blood T cells in healthy people across ages. Study-level findings and limits: The fall in TCR beta diversity per million T cells was roughly linear with age.

The specimen was blood. V usage is TRBV10-3 and J usage is TRBJ2-1; D is unclear. The receptor comes from a man aged 30 to 39 in good health. The CDR3 loop is CAISEIWGLEFF. The CDR3 DNA reads TGTGCCATCAGTGAGATTTGGGGTCTTGAGTTCTTC.